Listed below are T cell receptor beta chains from one sample, sequenced in a study of blood T cell repertoires in COVID-19. Here immunoSEQ multiplex PCR was the method, and the copy in TCRdb shows in-frame clones only, minus some. The repertoire has 20,000 or so clones, more than 90% of them found once; the top ten carry around 3.1%. The sequencing input was peripheral blood. The receptors were sampled from a woman aged 70-85 years with active COVID-19. The CDR3 runs from the conserved cysteine through the conserved F or W. The D gene is left open where the match is weak. Size tells how often a clone was seen (once, few, many) or the class of an expanded clone, and some rows leave it out.

clone size	V gene	D gene	J gene	CDR3 protein	CDR3 DNA
NA	TRBV4-1	NA	TRBJ1-6	CASSQGRGARDSPLHF	TGCGCCAGCAGCCAAGGCCGGGGGGCGCGTGATTCACCCCTCCACTTT
NA	TRBV9	NA	TRBJ1-1	CASSVGSGNTEAFF	TGTGCCAGCAGCGTAGGGTCAGGGAACACTGAAGCTTTCTTT
NA	TRBV21-1	NA	TRBJ1-2	CASSKAPGQNYGYTF	TGTGCCAGCAGCAAAGCTCCGGGACAGAACTATGGCTACACCTTC
once	TRBV5-6	TRBD1	TRBJ1-4	CASSSTGADEKLFF	TGTGCCAGCAGCTCCACAGGGGCTGACGAAAAACTGTTTTTT
NA	TRBV18	NA	TRBJ1-2	CASSSAGDRGYTF	TGTGCCAGCTCATCCGCAGGGGATCGTGGCTACACCTTC
NA	TRBV9	TRBD2	TRBJ2-3	CASSGGGLAGVSTQYF	TGTGCCAGCAGCGGAGGGGGACTAGCGGGAGTCAGTACGCAGTATTTT
NA	TRBV5-1	TRBD2	TRBJ2-3	CASSLAGGSFTDTQYF	TGCGCCAGCAGCTTGGCCGGCGGGAGTTTCACAGATACGCAGTATTTT
NA	TRBV9	NA	TRBJ2-7	CASSETGSTYEQYF	TGTGCCAGCAGCGAAACAGGGTCAACCTACGAGCAGTACTTC
few	TRBV3-1/TRBV3-2	NA	TRBJ2-7	CASSQEAAGLWNEQYF	TGTGCCAGCAGCCAAGAGGCCGCGGGCCTGTGGAACGAGCAGTACTTC
NA	TRBV13	TRBD1	TRBJ2-1	CASSPDRGFTNEQFF	TGTGCCAGCAGCCCGGACAGGGGCTTTACGAATGAGCAGTTCTTC
NA	TRBV5-1	NA	TRBJ1-1	CASSSGDSPPEAFF	TGCGCCAGCAGCTCGGGAGACAGTCCCCCTGAAGCTTTCTTT
NA	TRBV28	TRBD2	TRBJ2-7	CASRPSGRAHLSVEQYF	TGTGCCAGCAGACCTAGCGGGAGGGCTCATCTTTCCGTCGAGCAGTACTTC
NA	TRBV28	TRBD2	TRBJ2-3	CASSFQAGGDPDTQYF	TGTGCCAGCAGTTTTCAGGCGGGAGGAGATCCAGATACGCAGTATTTT
NA	TRBV7-9	NA	TRBJ2-3	CASSLDIGGTTDTQYF	TGTGCCAGCAGCTTAGATATCGGCGGGACCACAGATACGCAGTATTTT
NA	TRBV27	TRBD2	TRBJ2-1	CASSPRGSGTLRNEQFF	TGTGCCAGCAGTCCACGCGGTAGCGGGACCCTCCGGAATGAGCAGTTCTTC
NA	TRBV7-9	TRBD2	TRBJ2-3	CASSSRLAGIRTDTQYF	TGTGCCAGCAGCTCAAGACTAGCGGGAATTCGCACAGATACGCAGTATTTT
few	TRBV6-6	NA	TRBJ1-6	CASSSSRFDASPLHF	TGTGCCAGCAGCTCCTCCAGGTTTGACGCTTCACCCCTCCACTTT
NA	TRBV5-6	NA	TRBJ1-2	CASSLSPSYGYGYTF	TGTGCCAGCAGCTTGTCCCCGAGCTACGGCTATGGCTACACCTTC
NA	TRBV19	NA	TRBJ2-6	CASSISNSGANVLTF	TGTGCCAGTAGTATAAGCAACTCTGGGGCCAACGTCCTGACTTTC
NA	TRBV11-2	TRBD1	TRBJ1-5	CASSFNRGSNQPQHF	TGTGCCAGCAGCTTCAACAGGGGGAGCAATCAGCCCCAGCATTTT
NA	TRBV18	NA	TRBJ1-4	CASSPWGGTNEKLFF	TGTGCCAGCTCACCTTGGGGAGGAACTAATGAAAAACTGTTTTTT
NA	TRBV28	NA	TRBJ1-6	CASSPRQNNSPLHF	TGTGCCAGCAGTCCGCGACAGAATAATTCACCCCTCCACTTT
once	TRBV28	NA	TRBJ1-5	CASARAPGDQPQHF	TGTGCCAGCGCCCGGGCCCCCGGGGATCAGCCCCAGCATTTT
NA	TRBV7-6	TRBD1	TRBJ2-2	CASSRLPGGKTGELFF	TGTGCCAGCAGCCGACTCCCAGGGGGTAAAACCGGGGAGCTGTTTTTT
NA	TRBV29-1	TRBD2	TRBJ2-2	CSVSGTTQIYTGELFF	TGCAGCGTCTCAGGGACTACCCAGATATACACCGGGGAGCTGTTTTTT
NA	TRBV30	NA	TRBJ1-5	CAWSGGTSNQPQHF	TGTGCCTGGAGTGGGGGGACAAGCAATCAGCCCCAGCATTTT
NA	TRBV3-1/TRBV3-2	NA	TRBJ1-5	CASSQDGQPQHF	TGTGCCAGCAGCCAAGACGGTCAGCCCCAGCATTTT
NA	TRBV15	TRBD2	TRBJ2-7	CATSFRLIPGGSYEQYF	TGTGCCACCAGCTTTCGTCTTATCCCGGGAGGATCCTACGAGCAGTACTTC
NA	TRBV7-2	TRBD1	TRBJ2-2	CASSLGQGTGELFF	TGTGCCAGCAGCTTGGGACAGGGGACCGGGGAGCTGTTTTTT
NA	TRBV12-3/TRBV12-4	NA	TRBJ1-6	CATQGANSPLHF	TGTGCCACACAGGGTGCGAATTCACCCCTCCACTTT
NA	TRBV18	TRBD2	TRBJ2-1	CASSQLAGAYNEQFF	TGTGCCAGCTCACAATTAGCGGGGGCTTACAATGAGCAGTTCTTC
NA	TRBV2	TRBD1	TRBJ2-1	CARQGSYNEQFF	TGTGCCAGACAGGGGTCCTACAATGAGCAGTTCTTC
NA	TRBV5-6	TRBD1	TRBJ1-1	CASSLNPGQGVFATEAFF	TGTGCCAGCAGCTTAAATCCGGGACAGGGGGTCTTTGCCACTGAAGCTTTCTTT